This entry features one T cell receptor (beta chain) sequence. Which antigen it targets is not known. No much larger clone is present one base from it, and per-base qualities are unavailable. The data originate from a study of T cell responses to AZD1222 COVID-19 vaccine (dated by TCRdb to about 2021). Concerning the study at large: AZD1222 recipients given second doses at about 4 weeks or at about 12 weeks were pooled, since spike-specific TCR depth and breadth were not found to differ between the two schedules. TCR sequencing was performed for over 230 trial participants, of whom around 200 were given two doses of AZD1222 and about 25 were given two doses of MenACWY control vaccine. Trial participants were enrolled by age into 18-55, 56-69 and 70-plus year subgroups, with about 150, 28 and 57 TCR-sequenced participants respectively.

This sample's time point label indicates: baseline before first vaccination. Samples from vaccinated people were obtained from the UK trials COV001 and COV002, which included a single-blind randomized controlled phase 2/3 trial of AZD1222 (ChAdOx1 nCoV-19) in healthy adults. For TCRbeta chain sequencing, PBMC samples were collected from trial participants at day 0 and at day 28 after the second dose. The germline V gene yields KGHSH for CDR1 and LQKENI for CDR2. Trimming removed 2 bases from V and 7 bases from J, leaving 6 bases between the germline ends. The CDR3 holds 13 amino acids from the cysteine to the phenylalanine. Of all the DNA, just the CDR3 is kept, 39 bases in frame from base 1. Study-wide conclusions, independent of this receptor: CD4 TCRs associated with the vaccine covered the entire spike protein, and the dominant responses were in regions 160-218 and 743-854. Participants were mostly white British and included more females than males, and it was suggested by the authors that clonal diversity may have been underestimated. Only five or six AZD1222 recipients were SARS-CoV-2 seropositive at baseline, limiting conclusions about previously exposed vaccinees. After two AZD1222 doses, both the breadth and the depth of spike-specific TCRs were significantly higher than at day 0 and than in MenACWY recipients. In the small 56-69-year group, the increase in depth fell short of significance, most likely because of low power. Because no day 14 peak-response samples were available, the repertoires could be characterized only after the peak T cell response. Nearly half of unique spike-specific TCRs reportedly recognized epitopes outside regions mutated in the B.1.351 and B.1.1.7 variants.

The CDR3 regions of human TCRbeta chains were analyzed by immunosequencing. The paper's processing steps were these. Repertoire TCRs were checked for matches against a reference library of SARS-CoV-2-specific TCRs that had been generated using the MIRA antigen-specificity platform. Breadth meant the fraction of unique TCRs that were SARS-CoV-2-associated, whereas depth meant the fraction of total T cells that were SARS-CoV-2-associated. Each spike-specific TCR was assigned to its reactive spike region and to a CD4 or CD8 class using the MIRA data. Log10-transformed breadth and depth values were compared by one-way ANOVA with Sidak's multiple comparisons tests. In TCRdb, the immuneACCESS table is reduced to in-frame sequences with V and J assigned. These tables do not hold every clone; where another copy was compared, an unresolved V gene accounts for under half, and the others remain unexplained. V, J and clone size were drawn from that table, and D and trimming were deduced from the DNA. This sample holds 80,000 to 130,000 clones; about 86% were observed only once. The biggest ten clones account for approximately 3.3% of the sample.

This TCR was recovered from an adult in good health. The source was peripheral blood, collected on day 0 of AZD1222 vaccination. Recombination linked TRBV18 to TRBJ1-6; perhaps TRBD1 is the D gene, with 5 bases matching. DNA sequence: TGTGCCAGCTCACCAGCAGGGAATTCACCCCTCCACTTT. It encodes CASSPAGNSPLHF.